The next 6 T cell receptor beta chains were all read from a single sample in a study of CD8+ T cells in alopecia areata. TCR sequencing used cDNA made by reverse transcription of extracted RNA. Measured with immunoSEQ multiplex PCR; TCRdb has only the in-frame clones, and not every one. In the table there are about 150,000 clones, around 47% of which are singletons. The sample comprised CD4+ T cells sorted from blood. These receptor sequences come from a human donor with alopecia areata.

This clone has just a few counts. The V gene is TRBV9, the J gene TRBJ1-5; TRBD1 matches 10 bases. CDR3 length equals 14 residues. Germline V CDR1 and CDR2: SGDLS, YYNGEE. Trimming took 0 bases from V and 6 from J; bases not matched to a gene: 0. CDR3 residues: CASSVGTGGQPQHF. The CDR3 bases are TGTGCCAGCAGCGTAGGGACAGGGGGTCAGCCCCAGCATTTT.

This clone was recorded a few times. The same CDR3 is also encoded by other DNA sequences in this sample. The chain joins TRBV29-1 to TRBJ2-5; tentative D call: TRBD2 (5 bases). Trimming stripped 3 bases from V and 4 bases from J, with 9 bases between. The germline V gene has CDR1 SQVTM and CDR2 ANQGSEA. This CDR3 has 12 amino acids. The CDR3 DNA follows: TGCAGCGTTGAGGTCGGAGGAGAGACCCAGTACTTC. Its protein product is CSVEVGGETQYF.

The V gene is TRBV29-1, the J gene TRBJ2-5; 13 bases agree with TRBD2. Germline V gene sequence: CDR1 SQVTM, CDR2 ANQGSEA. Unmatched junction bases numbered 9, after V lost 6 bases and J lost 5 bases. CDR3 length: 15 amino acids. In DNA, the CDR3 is TGCAGCGTGGATACTAGCGGGAGGGCCCAGGAGACCCAGTACTTC. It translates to CSVDTSGRAQETQYF. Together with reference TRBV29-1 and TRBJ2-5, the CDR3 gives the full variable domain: SAVISQKPSRDICQRGTSLTIQCQVDSQVTMMFWYRQQPGQSLTLIATANQGSEATYESGFVIDKFPISRPNLTFSTLTVSNMSPEDSSIYLCSVDTSGRAQETQYFGPGTRLLVL.

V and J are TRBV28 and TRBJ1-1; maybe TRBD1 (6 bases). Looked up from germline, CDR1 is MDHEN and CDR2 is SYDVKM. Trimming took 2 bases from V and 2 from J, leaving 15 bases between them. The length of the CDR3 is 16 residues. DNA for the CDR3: TGTGCCAGCAGTTTAGAGGGGGTCAGGAGAAACACTGAAGCTTTCTTT. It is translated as CASSLEGVRRNTEAFF.

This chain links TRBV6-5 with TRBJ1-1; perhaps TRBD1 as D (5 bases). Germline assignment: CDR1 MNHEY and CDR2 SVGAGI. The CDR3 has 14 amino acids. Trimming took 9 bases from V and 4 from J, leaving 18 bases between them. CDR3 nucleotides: TGTGCCAGTACCTCCGGGACCCCGGGCACTGAAGCTTTCTTT. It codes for CASTSGTPGTEAFF.

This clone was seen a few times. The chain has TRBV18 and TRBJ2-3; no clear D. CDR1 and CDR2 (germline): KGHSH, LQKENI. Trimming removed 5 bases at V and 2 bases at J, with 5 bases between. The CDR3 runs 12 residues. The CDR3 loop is CASSYTTDTQYF. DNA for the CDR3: TGTGCCAGCTCATATACCACAGATACGCAGTATTTT.